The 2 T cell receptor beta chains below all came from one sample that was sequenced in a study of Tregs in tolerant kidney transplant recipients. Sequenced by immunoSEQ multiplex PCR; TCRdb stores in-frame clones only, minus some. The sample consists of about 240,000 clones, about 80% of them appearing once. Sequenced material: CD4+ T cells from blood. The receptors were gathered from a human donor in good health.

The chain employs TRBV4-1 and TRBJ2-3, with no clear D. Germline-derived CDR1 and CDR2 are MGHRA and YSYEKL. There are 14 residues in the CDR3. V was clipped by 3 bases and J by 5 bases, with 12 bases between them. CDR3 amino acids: CASSHPFEGDTQYF. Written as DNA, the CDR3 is TGCGCCAGCAGCCACCCGTTTGAAGGAGATACGCAGTATTTT.

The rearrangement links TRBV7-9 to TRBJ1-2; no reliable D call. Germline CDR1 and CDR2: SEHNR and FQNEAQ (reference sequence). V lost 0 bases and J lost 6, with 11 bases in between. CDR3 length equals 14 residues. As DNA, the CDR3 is TGTGCCAGCAGCTTAGCGGAGTATGGGAATGGCTACACCTTC. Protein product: CASSLAEYGNGYTF.